Shown below are 14 T cell receptor beta chains from a single sample sequenced in a study of T cells in Graves' hyperthyroidism and ophthalmopathy. TCR beta CDR3 regions were amplified from RNA. HTBI primers were the set used in a first-round RT-PCR of the TCR CDR3. TCRdb passed the multiplex PCR reads through MiXCR, listing each CDR3 protein once. The sample lists some 550,000 distinct CDR3 sequences, around 21% occurring once. The sample consisted of blood. These TCRs come from a man younger than 35 with Graves' hyperthyroidism.

The gene calls are TRBV6-1 and TRBJ1-5; D not certain. The V and J ends lost 1 base and 6 bases respectively, with 19 bases between them. Germline CDR1 MNHNS, CDR2 SASEGT. The CDR3 is 17 residues long. The CDR3 protein is CASSEEGPHYPRQPQHF. CDR3 coding DNA: TGTGCCAGCAGTGAAGAGGGCCCCCATTATCCCCGTCAGCCCCAGCATTTT.

This clonotype occurred many times. V usage is TRBV12-3 or TRBV12-4 and J usage is TRBJ2-2, with D tentatively TRBD2 (7 bases). Trimming left V 8 bases short and J 3 bases short, with 16 bases between. The length of the CDR3 is 15 residues. The CDR3 DNA follows: TGTGCCAGCGGGAACGGGGGGCCATACACCGGGGAGCTGTTTTTT. Translated: CASGNGGPYTGELFF.

This clonotype was seen many times. CDR3 in DNA: TGTGCCTCGGGACAGGGGGCGCAGAGCAATCAGCCCCAGCATTTT. Translation: CASGQGAQSNQPQHF. V is TRBV6-5 and J is TRBJ1-5; 12 positions match TRBD1. Germline trimming cut 11 bases from V and 1 base from J; bases unmatched to any gene: 6. The V gene's germline CDR1 is MNHEY and CDR2 SVGAGI. The CDR3 runs to 15 residues.

This clonotype was found many times. This chain connects TRBV2 to TRBJ1-5; maybe TRBD1 (6 bases). The germline gives CDR1 SNHLY, CDR2 FYNNEI. The CDR3 is made up of 17 amino acids. V gave up 6 bases and J gave up 4 bases, with 22 bases separating them. CDR3 DNA: TGTGCCAGCAGAGGAAGGGGGGCGGGAAGGTCGAATCAGCCCCAGCATTTT. Translated, it gives CASRGRGAGRSNQPQHF.

This clonotype was detected many times. This rearrangement joins TRBV3-1 to TRBJ1-1; D is uncertain. The CDR3 sequence is 13 residues long. Looked up from germline, CDR1 is LGHDT and CDR2 is YNNKEL (reference sequence). The V and J ends lost 3 bases and 11 bases respectively, with 16 bases between them. The CDR3 DNA follows: TGTGCCAGCAGCCACGGGGTCCAAGAAGAGGCTTTCTTT. It codes for CASSHGVQEEAFF. Together with reference TRBV3-1 and TRBJ1-1, the CDR3 gives the full variable domain: DTAVSQTPKYLVTQMGNDKSIKCEQNLGHDTMYWYKQDSKKFLKIMFSYNNKELIINETVPNRFSPKSPDKAHLNLHINSLELGDSAVYFCASSHGVQEEAFFGQGTRLTVV.

This sequence joins TRBV19 and TRBJ2-7, with D possibly TRBD1 on 5 matching bases. Germline assignment: CDR1 LNHDA and CDR2 SQIVND (reference sequence). V was pared by 0 bases and J by 4 bases, with 16 bases between. The length of the CDR3 is 16 residues. The CDR3 DNA follows: TGTGCCAGTAGTATAGACCGGGCCCCAGGGATTTACGAGCAGTACTTC. Translating it yields CASSIDRAPGIYEQYF.

The chain recombines TRBV11-2 with TRBJ2-2; 8 nucleotides match TRBD2. The CDR3 extends over 18 amino acids. Trimming took 6 bases from V and 3 from J; bases not matched to a gene: 15. CDR1 and CDR2 (germline): SGHAT, FQNNGV. This CDR3 is CASRPGRGGTLDTGELFF. The CDR3 nucleotides are TGTGCCAGCAGACCGGGACGGGGGGGGACCCTGGACACCGGGGAGCTGTTTTTT.

This clonotype was counted at least ten times. The chain couples TRBV6-1 to TRBJ1-2; D perhaps matches TRBD1 (6 bases). Per the germline V gene, CDR1 is MNHNS and CDR2 is SASEGT. This CDR3 spans 13 amino acids. V was shortened by 5 bases and J by 8 bases, with 15 bases between the two germline ends. In nucleotides, the CDR3 is TGTGCCAGCAGTCTCAGGCAGGGGAAGGGCTACACCTTC. As protein: CASSLRQGKGYTF.

This clonotype was seen at least ten times. Being one base from a much bigger clone, this may be a read error. The rearrangement links TRBV6-4 to TRBJ2-3; 10 bases are a match to TRBD1. The CDR3 consists of 14 residues. Germline loops: CDR1 MRHNA, CDR2 SNTAGT. V was clipped by 11 bases and J by 3 bases; unmatched bases: 8. DNA of the CDR3: TGTGCCGGCTCGGACAGGGGGGGGACAGATACGCAGTATTTT. It translates to CAGSDRGGTDTQYF.

This clonotype was recorded at least ten times. The V gene is TRBV7-9, the J gene TRBJ1-2, with unresolved D. V shed 5 bases and J shed 4 bases, with 14 bases lying between them. The length of the CDR3 is 14 residues. In germline, CDR1 is SEHNR, CDR2 FQNEAQ (reference sequence). CDR3 region: CASSPGPSVYGYTF. As DNA, the CDR3 is TGTGCCAGCAGCCCCGGGCCGTCGGTCTATGGCTACACCTTC.

This clonotype showed up just a few times. A much more abundant neighbour one base away suggests this may be a read error. This chain uses TRBV7-6 with TRBJ2-5, with D maybe TRBD2 (5 bases). The CDR3 is 13 amino acids. CDR1 is SGHVS and CDR2 is FNYEAQ in the germline V gene. The CDR3 region is CASSPLVQETKYF. CDR3 DNA: TGTGCCAGCAGTCCACTAGTTCAAGAGACCAAGTACTTC. The full variable domain, in which reference TRBV7-6 and TRBJ2-5 provide the parts outside the CDR3, is GAGVSQSPRYKVTKRGQDVALRCDPISGHVSLYWYRQALGQGPEFLTYFNYEAQQDKSGLPNDRFSAERPEGSISTLTIQRTEQRDSAMYRCASSPLVQETKYFGPGTRLLVL.

To note about this clonotype: A clone one base away is much larger, so this may be a read error. The CDR3 region is CASSNLQGSDQPQHF. DNA for the CDR3: TGTGCCAGCAGTAACTTACAGGGTAGCGATCAGCCCCAGCATTTT. J is TRBJ1-5 and V is TRBV28; TRBD1 might be the D (6 bases). Germline lookup yields CDR1 MDHEN and CDR2 SYDVKM. The length of the CDR3 is 15 residues.

Ten or more counts support this clonotype. V gene TRBV19 combines with J gene TRBJ1-1; the D is unclear. The germline V gene encodes CDR1 LNHDA and CDR2 SQIVND (reference sequence). CDR3 length: 14 residues. V was cut by 6 bases and J by 1 base, with 12 bases left in between. The CDR3 nucleotides read TGTGCCAGTAGGATCGGCGGGTGGAACACTGAAGCTTTCTTT. This codes for CASRIGGWNTEAFF.

This clonotype appeared many times. V is TRBV12-3 or TRBV12-4 and J is TRBJ1-5; D call uncertain. The germline V and J ends were trimmed by 3 bases and 7 bases, with 10 bases remaining between them. The CDR3 has 13 amino acids. CDR3 protein: CASSLARNQPQHF. DNA of the CDR3: TGTGCCAGCAGTTTGGCCCGTAACCAGCCCCAGCATTTT.